A selection of T cell receptor beta chains follows, all from one sample in a study of blood T cell repertoires in COVID-19. Sequencing used immunoSEQ multiplex PCR; TCRdb keeps in-frame clones, though not all of them. The sample has about 80,000 clones, around four fifths seen once. Sequences were obtained from peripheral blood. The source of these receptors is a man older than 75 with active or convalescent COVID-19. Each CDR3 is given with its conserved first and last residue. A D gene is named only where the DNA matches it firmly. A clone size is listed for some rows: how often the clone was seen (once, few, many), or a class if it is expanded.

CDR3 DNA: TGTGCCAGCAGTGAGTGGGCTAGCGGGAGGGGACTGAACACCGGGGAGCTGTTTTTT; CDR3 protein: CASSEWASGRGLNTGELFF; clone size: .; J gene: TRBJ2-2; V gene: TRBV2; D gene: TRBD2
CDR3 DNA: TGTGCCAGCAGTGCCTTTTGGACAGTTTCACCCCTCCACTTT; CDR3 protein: CASSAFWTVSPLHF; clone size: .; J gene: TRBJ1-6; V gene: TRBV2; D gene: .
CDR3 DNA: TGTGCCAGCAGCTTATCACAATCCTACGAGCAGTACTTC; CDR3 protein: CASSLSQSYEQYF; clone size: .; J gene: TRBJ2-7; V gene: TRBV7-9; D gene: .
CDR3 DNA: TGCAGCACTCGACAGGGTAGTTCAGATACGCAGTATTTT; CDR3 protein: CSTRQGSSDTQYF; clone size: .; J gene: TRBJ2-3; V gene: TRBV29-1; D gene: TRBD1
CDR3 DNA: TGTGCCAGTAGTATCCCAGGGACAGTTTTTTACGAGCAGTACTTC; CDR3 protein: CASSIPGTVFYEQYF; clone size: .; J gene: TRBJ2-7; V gene: TRBV19; D gene: TRBD1
CDR3 DNA: TGTGCCAGCAGCCAAGATCTTGGGCCGGGGAGAGGCTACACCTTC; CDR3 protein: CASSQDLGPGRGYTF; clone size: once; J gene: TRBJ1-2; V gene: TRBV3-1/TRBV3-2; D gene: .
CDR3 DNA: TGTGCCAGCAGTCCAGAAGCGGGAGGGATCCACGAGCAGTACTTC; CDR3 protein: CASSPEAGGIHEQYF; clone size: .; J gene: TRBJ2-7; V gene: TRBV6-2/TRBV6-3; D gene: TRBD2
CDR3 DNA: TGTGCCAGCAGTGAGTCCGGGACAGTCTCTTATGGCTACACCTTC; CDR3 protein: CASSESGTVSYGYTF; clone size: .; J gene: TRBJ1-2; V gene: TRBV6-4; D gene: TRBD1
CDR3 DNA: TGTGCCAGCAGATTAGCGGGAATGTCCTACAATGAGCAGTTCTTC; CDR3 protein: CASRLAGMSYNEQFF; clone size: .; J gene: TRBJ2-1; V gene: TRBV28; D gene: TRBD2
CDR3 DNA: TGTGCCAGTAGTCCTGGCGGGAGTATCTACGAGCAGTACTTC; CDR3 protein: CASSPGGSIYEQYF; clone size: .; J gene: TRBJ2-7; V gene: TRBV19; D gene: TRBD2
CDR3 DNA: TGTGCCAGTAGTGGGCAGGGCGGCTATGGCTACACCTTC; CDR3 protein: CASSGQGGYGYTF; clone size: .; J gene: TRBJ1-2; V gene: TRBV19; D gene: .
CDR3 DNA: TGTGCCAGCAGTCCCGGGGGGGGGCGCGGACAGCCCCAGCATTTT; CDR3 protein: CASSPGGGRGQPQHF; clone size: many; J gene: TRBJ1-5; V gene: TRBV28; D gene: .
CDR3 DNA: TGTGCCAGCAGGCCGTTGACAGGGAGGGCTTTCTTT; CDR3 protein: CASRPLTGRAFF; clone size: .; J gene: TRBJ1-1; V gene: TRBV12-3/TRBV12-4; D gene: TRBD1
CDR3 DNA: TGTGCCAGCAGTGTGCCGGGAAGGGAGCATGGCTACACCTTC; CDR3 protein: CASSVPGREHGYTF; clone size: .; J gene: TRBJ1-2; V gene: TRBV25-1; D gene: .
CDR3 DNA: TGTGCCACCAGCAGAGATAGAGGGGGCGGTGGAAACACCATATATTTT; CDR3 protein: CATSRDRGGGGNTIYF; clone size: few; J gene: TRBJ1-3; V gene: TRBV15; D gene: TRBD1
CDR3 DNA: TGCGCCAGCAGAACCGGGACTAGCGGGAACTACGAGCAGTACTTC; CDR3 protein: CASRTGTSGNYEQYF; clone size: .; J gene: TRBJ2-7; V gene: TRBV10-2; D gene: TRBD2
CDR3 DNA: TGTGCCGCGCACGCGGGGAGACATCAGCCCCAGCATTTT; CDR3 protein: CAAHAGRHQPQHF; clone size: .; J gene: TRBJ1-5; V gene: TRBV28; D gene: .
CDR3 DNA: TGTGCCAGCAGCGGCCTCAGGGGCACTGAAGCTTTCTTT; CDR3 protein: CASSGLRGTEAFF; clone size: .; J gene: TRBJ1-1; V gene: TRBV5-4; D gene: .
CDR3 DNA: TGTGCCACCTCCGGGACTAGCGGGGGCCTGGAGACCCAGTACTTC; CDR3 protein: CATSGTSGGLETQYF; clone size: .; J gene: TRBJ2-5; V gene: TRBV18; D gene: TRBD2
CDR3 DNA: TGTGCCAGCAGCCGAAGGGGGGGGAACACTGAAGCTTTCTTT; CDR3 protein: CASSRRGGNTEAFF; clone size: .; J gene: TRBJ1-1; V gene: TRBV3-1/TRBV3-2; D gene: .
CDR3 DNA: TGTGCCAGCAATAGACAGGGAACCGTCCAAGAGACCCAGTACTTC; CDR3 protein: CASNRQGTVQETQYF; clone size: .; J gene: TRBJ2-5; V gene: TRBV2; D gene: TRBD1
CDR3 DNA: TGTGCCTGGTGGCCCTTGGGCCAGGGGTTCTTTGGCTACACCTTC; CDR3 protein: CAWWPLGQGFFGYTF; clone size: many; J gene: TRBJ1-2; V gene: TRBV30; D gene: .
CDR3 DNA: TGTGCCAGCAGCTCGACCACTAGCGGGGATACGCAGTATTTT; CDR3 protein: CASSSTTSGDTQYF; clone size: .; J gene: TRBJ2-3; V gene: TRBV7-8; D gene: TRBD2
CDR3 DNA: TGTGCCAGCAGCTTCTACGCGGCGAACACCGGGGAGCTGTTTTTT; CDR3 protein: CASSFYAANTGELFF; clone size: .; J gene: TRBJ2-2; V gene: TRBV7-6; D gene: .
CDR3 DNA: TGTGCCAGCAGCCAAGTCGACAGGGGTACTGAAGCTTTCTTT; CDR3 protein: CASSQVDRGTEAFF; clone size: .; J gene: TRBJ1-1; V gene: TRBV3-1/TRBV3-2; D gene: TRBD1
CDR3 DNA: TGTGCCAGCAGTCGCCTAACTAGCCCGCAGTATTTT; CDR3 protein: CASSRLTSPQYF; clone size: .; J gene: TRBJ2-3; V gene: TRBV12-3/TRBV12-4; D gene: .
CDR3 DNA: TGTGCCAGCAGCCCACTCAGGGAAGGGGATGGCTACACCTTC; CDR3 protein: CASSPLREGDGYTF; clone size: once; J gene: TRBJ1-2; V gene: TRBV7-8; D gene: .